This TCR beta chain was captured in a study of T cells in Graves' hyperthyroidism and ophthalmopathy. Patients counted as stable if ophthalmopathy did not develop within 18 months. The junction had 8 bases not matched to a gene; V was cut back by 6 bases and J by 7 bases. CDR3 length: 15 amino acids. Per germline, CDR1 MDHEN and CDR2 SYDVKM. Amplified TCR beta CDR3 regions came from RNA transcripts. TCR CDR3 regions were first amplified by RT-PCR with HTBI primers. TCRdb passed the multiplex PCR reads through MiXCR, listing each CDR3 protein once. The repertoire holds some 98,000 distinct CDR3 sequences, roughly 40% seen once, with about 9.4% in the top ten. This clonotype was recorded a few times. No antigen is known for it. Study-wide points: Also found in blood were most expanded thyroid clonotypes above 0.001. Before onset, by a median of around 6.4 months, the model predicted ophthalmopathy.

The chain is built from TRBV28 and TRBJ2-2; 10 nucleotides match TRBD2. The source of this sequence is a woman aged 30 to 39 with Graves' hyperthyroidism. The sequenced sample consisted of peripheral blood or thyroid tissue (not recorded which). The CDR3 nucleotides read TGTGCCAGCAGAACTAGCGGGATTGGGATCGGGGAGCTGTTTTTT. Amino acid sequence: CASRTSGIGIGELFF.